This T cell receptor (beta chain) was documented in a study of T cell changes during pregnancy in multiple sclerosis. This CDR3 is 15 amino acids long. The V end was cut by 3 bases, the J end by 9 bases, with 16 bases between. CDR1 is SGDLS and CDR2 is YYNGEE in the germline V gene. Clones were sequenced by immunoSEQ multiplex PCR, and TCRdb holds only the in-frame ones, with some missing. The data show 68,000 or so clones, with 91% seen just once and 0.86% held by the top ten. The clonotype originates from a female donor with multiple sclerosis, enrolled in a pregnancy study. This chain uses TRBV9 with TRBJ1-6; the D gene is possibly TRBD1 (6 bases). The material was peripheral blood, obtained in the second trimester of pregnancy. The CDR3, as DNA: TGTGCCAGCAGCGGCCTCGGGGGGCCTGGTTCACCCCTCCACTTT. Translated, it gives CASSGLGGPGSPLHF.